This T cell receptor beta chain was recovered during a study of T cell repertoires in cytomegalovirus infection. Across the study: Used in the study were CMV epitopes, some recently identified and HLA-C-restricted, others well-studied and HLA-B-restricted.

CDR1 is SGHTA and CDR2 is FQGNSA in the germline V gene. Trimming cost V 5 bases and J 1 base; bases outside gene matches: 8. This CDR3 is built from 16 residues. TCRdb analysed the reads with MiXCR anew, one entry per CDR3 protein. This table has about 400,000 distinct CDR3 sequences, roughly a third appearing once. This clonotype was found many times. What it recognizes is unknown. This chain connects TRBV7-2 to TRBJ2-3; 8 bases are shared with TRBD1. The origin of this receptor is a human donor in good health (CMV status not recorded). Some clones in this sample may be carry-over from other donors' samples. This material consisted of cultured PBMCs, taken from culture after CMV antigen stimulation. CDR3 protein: CASSPRTGRGTDTQYF. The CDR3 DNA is TGTGCCAGCAGCCCGAGGACAGGGAGAGGCACAGATACGCAGTATTTT.